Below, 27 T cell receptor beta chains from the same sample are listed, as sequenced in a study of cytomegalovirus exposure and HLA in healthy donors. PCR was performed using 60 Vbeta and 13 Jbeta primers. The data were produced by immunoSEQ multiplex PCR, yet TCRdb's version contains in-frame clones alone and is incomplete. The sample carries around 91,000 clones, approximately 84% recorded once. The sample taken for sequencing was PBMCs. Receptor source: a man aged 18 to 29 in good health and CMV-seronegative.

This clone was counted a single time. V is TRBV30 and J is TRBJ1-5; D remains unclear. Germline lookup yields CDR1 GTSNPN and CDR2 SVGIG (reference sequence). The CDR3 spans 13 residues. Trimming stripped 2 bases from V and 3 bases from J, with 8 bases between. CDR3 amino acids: CAWSIQDNQPQHF. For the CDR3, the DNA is TGTGCCTGGAGTATCCAGGACAATCAGCCCCAGCATTTT.

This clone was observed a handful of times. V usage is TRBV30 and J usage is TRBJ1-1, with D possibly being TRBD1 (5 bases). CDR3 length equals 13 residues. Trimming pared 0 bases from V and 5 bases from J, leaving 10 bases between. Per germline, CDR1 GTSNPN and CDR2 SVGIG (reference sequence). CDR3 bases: TGTGCCTGGAGTGTACTCGGGGGGACTGAAGCTTTCTTT. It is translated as CAWSVLGGTEAFF.

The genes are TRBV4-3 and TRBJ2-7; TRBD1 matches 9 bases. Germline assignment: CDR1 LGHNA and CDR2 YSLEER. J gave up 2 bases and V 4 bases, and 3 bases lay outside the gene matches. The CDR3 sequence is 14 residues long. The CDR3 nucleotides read TGCGCCAGCAGCCCAAGGACAGGGGCCTACGAGCAGTACTTC. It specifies CASSPRTGAYEQYF.

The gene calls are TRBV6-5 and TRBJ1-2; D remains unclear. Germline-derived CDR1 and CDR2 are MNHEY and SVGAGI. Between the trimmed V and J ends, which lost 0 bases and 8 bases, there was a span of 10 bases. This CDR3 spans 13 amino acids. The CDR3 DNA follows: TGTGCCAGCAGTTACTCGACGGGGAACGGCTACACCTTC. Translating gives CASSYSTGNGYTF.

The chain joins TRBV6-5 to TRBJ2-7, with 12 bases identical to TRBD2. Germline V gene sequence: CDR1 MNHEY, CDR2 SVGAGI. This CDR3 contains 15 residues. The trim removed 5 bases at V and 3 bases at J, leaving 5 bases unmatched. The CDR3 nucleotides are TGTGCCAGCAGTCCCGGACTAGCGGGAATCTACGAGCAGTACTTC. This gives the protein CASSPGLAGIYEQYF.

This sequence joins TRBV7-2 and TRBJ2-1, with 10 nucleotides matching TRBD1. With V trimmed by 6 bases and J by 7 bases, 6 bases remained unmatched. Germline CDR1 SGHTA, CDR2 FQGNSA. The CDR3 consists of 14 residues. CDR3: CASSPRTGGNEQFF. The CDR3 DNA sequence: TGTGCCAGCAGTCCTCGGACAGGGGGGAATGAGCAGTTCTTC.

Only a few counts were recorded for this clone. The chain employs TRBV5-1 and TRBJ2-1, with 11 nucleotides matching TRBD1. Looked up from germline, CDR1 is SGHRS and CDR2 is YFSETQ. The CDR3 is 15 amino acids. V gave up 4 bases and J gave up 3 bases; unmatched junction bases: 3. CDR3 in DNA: TGCGCCAGCAGCCCCGGGACAGGGGGCTACAATGAGCAGTTCTTC. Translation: CASSPGTGGYNEQFF. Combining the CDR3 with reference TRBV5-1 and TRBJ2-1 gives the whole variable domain KAGVTQTPRYLIKTRGQQVTLSCSPISGHRSVSWYQQTPGQGLQFLFEYFSETQRNKGNFPGRFSGRQFSNSRSEMNVSTLELGDSALYLCASSPGTGGYNEQFFGPGTRLTVL.

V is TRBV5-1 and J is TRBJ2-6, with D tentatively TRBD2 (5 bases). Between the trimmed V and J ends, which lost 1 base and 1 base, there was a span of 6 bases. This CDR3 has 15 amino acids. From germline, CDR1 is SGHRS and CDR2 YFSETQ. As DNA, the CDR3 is TGCGCCAGCAGCTTGCCGGGATCTGGGGCCAACGTCCTGACTTTC. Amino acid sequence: CASSLPGSGANVLTF.

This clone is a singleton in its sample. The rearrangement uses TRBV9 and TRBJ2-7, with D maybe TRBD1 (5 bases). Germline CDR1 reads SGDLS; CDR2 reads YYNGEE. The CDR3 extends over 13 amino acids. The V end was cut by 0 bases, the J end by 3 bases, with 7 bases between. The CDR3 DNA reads TGTGCCAGCAGCGTAGGGGGCAGCTACGAGCAGTACTTC. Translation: CASSVGGSYEQYF.

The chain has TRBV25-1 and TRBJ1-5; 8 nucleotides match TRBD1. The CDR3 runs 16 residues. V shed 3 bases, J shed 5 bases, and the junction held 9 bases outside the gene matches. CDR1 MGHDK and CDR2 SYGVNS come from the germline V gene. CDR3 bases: TGTGCCAGCAGTGATTGGGGAGGACAGGGTCATCAGCCCCAGCATTTT. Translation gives CASSDWGGQGHQPQHF. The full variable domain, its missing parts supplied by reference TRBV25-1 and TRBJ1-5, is EADIYQTPRYLVIGTGKKITLECSQTMGHDKMYWYQQDPGMELHLIHYSYGVNSTEKGDLSSESTVSRIRTEHFPLTLESARPSHTSQYLCASSDWGGQGHQPQHFGDGTRLSIL.

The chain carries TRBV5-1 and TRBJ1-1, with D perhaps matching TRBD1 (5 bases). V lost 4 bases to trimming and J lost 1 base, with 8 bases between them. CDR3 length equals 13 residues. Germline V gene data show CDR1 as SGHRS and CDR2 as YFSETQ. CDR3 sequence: CASSGDRNTEAFF. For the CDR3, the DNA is TGCGCCAGCAGCGGAGACAGGAACACTGAAGCTTTCTTT.

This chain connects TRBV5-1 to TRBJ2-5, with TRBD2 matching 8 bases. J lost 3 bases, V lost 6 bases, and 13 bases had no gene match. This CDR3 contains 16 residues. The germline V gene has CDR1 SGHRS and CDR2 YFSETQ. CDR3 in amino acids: CASTQGAGATEETQYF. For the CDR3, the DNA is TGCGCCAGCACCCAAGGAGCGGGAGCGACGGAAGAGACCCAGTACTTC.

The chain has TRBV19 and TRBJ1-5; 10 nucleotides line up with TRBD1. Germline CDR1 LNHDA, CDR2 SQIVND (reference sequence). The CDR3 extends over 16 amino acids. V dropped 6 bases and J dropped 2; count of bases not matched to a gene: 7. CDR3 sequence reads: CASSHRTGGGNQPQHF. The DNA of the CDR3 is TGTGCCAGTAGCCACCGGACAGGGGGTGGCAATCAGCCCCAGCATTTT.

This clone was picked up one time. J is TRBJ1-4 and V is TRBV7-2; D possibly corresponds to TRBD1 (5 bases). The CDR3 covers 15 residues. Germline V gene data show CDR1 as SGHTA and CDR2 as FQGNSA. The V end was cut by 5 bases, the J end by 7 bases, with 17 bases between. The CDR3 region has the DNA TGTGCCAGCAGCGACCAAGCGGGGGGGAGTGAAAAACTGTTTTTT. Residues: CASSDQAGGSEKLFF.

CDR3 amino acids: CASSLASAGEETQYF. CDR3 sequence (DNA): TGTGCCAGCAGCTTAGCTTCCGCGGGTGAAGAGACCCAGTACTTC. J is TRBJ2-5 and V is TRBV7-2; D may be TRBD2 (5 bases). This CDR3 is built from 15 residues. Germline V lookup: CDR1 SGHTA, CDR2 FQGNSA. The V end was cut by 0 bases, the J end by 3 bases, with 11 bases between.

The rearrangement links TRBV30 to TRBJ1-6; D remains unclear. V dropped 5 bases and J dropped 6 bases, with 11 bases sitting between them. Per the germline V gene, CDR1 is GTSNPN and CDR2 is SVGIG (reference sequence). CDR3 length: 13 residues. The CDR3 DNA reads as TGTGCCTGGCAGGTCGGCGCTAATTCACCCCTCCACTTT. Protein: CAWQVGANSPLHF. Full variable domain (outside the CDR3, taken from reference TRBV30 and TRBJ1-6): SQTIHQWPATLVQPVGSPLSLECTVEGTSNPNLYWYRQAAGRGLQLLFYSVGIGQISSEVPQNLSASRPQDRQFILSSKKLLLSDSGFYLCAWQVGANSPLHFGNGTRLTVT.

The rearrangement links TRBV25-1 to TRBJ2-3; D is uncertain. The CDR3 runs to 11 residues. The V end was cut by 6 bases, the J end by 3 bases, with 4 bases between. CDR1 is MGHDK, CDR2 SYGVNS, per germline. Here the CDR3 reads CASRETDTQYF. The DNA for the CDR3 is TGTGCCAGCAGAGAGACAGATACGCAGTATTTT.

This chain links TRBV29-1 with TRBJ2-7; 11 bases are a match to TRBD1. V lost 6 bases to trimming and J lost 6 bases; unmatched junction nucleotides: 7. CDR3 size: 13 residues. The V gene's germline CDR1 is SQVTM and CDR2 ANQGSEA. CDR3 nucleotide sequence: TGCAGCGTCCGTGGACAGGGGGCAGGCGAGCAGTACTTC. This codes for CSVRGQGAGEQYF.

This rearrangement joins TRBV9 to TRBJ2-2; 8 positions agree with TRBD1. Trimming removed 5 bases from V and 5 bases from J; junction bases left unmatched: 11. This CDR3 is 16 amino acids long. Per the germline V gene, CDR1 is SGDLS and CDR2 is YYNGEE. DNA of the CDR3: TGTGCCAGCAGACCCGACAGGGGTTTGGGGACCGGGGAGCTGTTTTTT. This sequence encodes CASRPDRGLGTGELFF.

CDR3 sequence reads: CASRPFQGVYEQYF. For the CDR3, the DNA is TGTGCCAGCAGGCCATTCCAGGGCGTCTACGAGCAGTACTTC. This chain joins TRBV27 and TRBJ2-7; TRBD1 might be the D (5 bases). V shed 6 bases and J shed 3 bases, with 15 bases lying between them. Germline values: CDR1 MNHEY, CDR2 SMNVEV (reference sequence). The CDR3 consists of 14 residues.

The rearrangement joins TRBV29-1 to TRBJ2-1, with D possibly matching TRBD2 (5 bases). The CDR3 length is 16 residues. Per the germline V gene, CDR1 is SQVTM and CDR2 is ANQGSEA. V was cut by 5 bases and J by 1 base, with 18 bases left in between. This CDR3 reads CSVWSLAEASYNEQFF. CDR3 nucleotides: TGCAGCGTTTGGTCGCTTGCGGAGGCATCCTACAATGAGCAGTTCTTC.

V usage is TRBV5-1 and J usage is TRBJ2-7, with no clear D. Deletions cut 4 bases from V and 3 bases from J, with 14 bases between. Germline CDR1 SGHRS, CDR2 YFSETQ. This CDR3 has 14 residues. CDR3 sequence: CASSVATSGYEQYF. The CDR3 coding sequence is TGCGCCAGCAGCGTGGCCACCTCGGGCTACGAGCAGTACTTC.

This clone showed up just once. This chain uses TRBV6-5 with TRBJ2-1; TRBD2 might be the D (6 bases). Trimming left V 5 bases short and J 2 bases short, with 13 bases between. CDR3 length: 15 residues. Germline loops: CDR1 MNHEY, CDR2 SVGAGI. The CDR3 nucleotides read TGTGCCAGCAGTCCAAGCGGGCTAGCCTACAATGAGCAGTTCTTC. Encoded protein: CASSPSGLAYNEQFF.

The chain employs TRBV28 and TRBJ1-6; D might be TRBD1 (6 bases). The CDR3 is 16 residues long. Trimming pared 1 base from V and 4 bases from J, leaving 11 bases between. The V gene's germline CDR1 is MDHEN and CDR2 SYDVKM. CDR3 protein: CASSLLQGRYNSPLHF. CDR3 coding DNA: TGTGCCAGCAGTTTATTGCAGGGGCGTTATAATTCACCCCTCCACTTT.

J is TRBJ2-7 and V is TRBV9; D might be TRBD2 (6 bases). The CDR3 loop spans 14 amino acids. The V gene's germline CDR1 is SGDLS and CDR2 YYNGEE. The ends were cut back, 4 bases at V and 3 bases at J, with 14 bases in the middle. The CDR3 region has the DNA TGTGCCAGCAGCCCCAATGGGGGGTTCTACGAGCAGTACTTC. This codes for CASSPNGGFYEQYF. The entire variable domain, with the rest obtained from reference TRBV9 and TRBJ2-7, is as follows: DSGVTQTPKHLITATGQRVTLRCSPRSGDLSVYWYQQSLDQGLQFLIQYYNGEERAKGNILERFSAQQFPDLHSELNLSSLELGDSALYFCASSPNGGFYEQYFGPGTRLTVT.

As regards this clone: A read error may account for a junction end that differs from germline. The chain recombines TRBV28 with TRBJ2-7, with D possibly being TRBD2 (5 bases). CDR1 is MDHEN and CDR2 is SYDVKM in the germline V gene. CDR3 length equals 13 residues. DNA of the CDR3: TGTGCCACCAGTCCGGACTCGTCCTACGAGCAGTACTTC. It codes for CATSPDSSYEQYF.

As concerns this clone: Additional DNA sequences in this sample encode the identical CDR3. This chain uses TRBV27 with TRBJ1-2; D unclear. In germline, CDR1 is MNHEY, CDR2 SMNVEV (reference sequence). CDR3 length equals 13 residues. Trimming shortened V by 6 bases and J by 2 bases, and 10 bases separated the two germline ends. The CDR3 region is CASSPTGNYGYTF. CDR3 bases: TGTGCCAGCAGCCCGACGGGGAACTATGGCTACACCTTC.